This T cell receptor beta chain originates from a study of T-cell memory formation after mild COVID-19 (dated by TCRdb to the early 2020s). Broadly, across the study: TCR sequence clusters from the two donors were found to be largely donor specific. T-cell clones expanding and contracting after mild COVID-19 in two donors were tracked by longitudinal TCRalpha and TCRbeta repertoire sequencing. The cohort comprised two young, previously healthy adult volunteers, one female and one male.

PBMCs were isolated by Ficoll-Paque density gradient centrifugation. The CDR3 has 18 amino acids, counting the end cysteine and phenylalanine. Only CDR3 DNA is held: 54 bases, read in frame from base 1. In the germline V gene, CDR1 corresponds to SGHAT and CDR2 to FQNNGV. Trimming removed 5 bases from V and 1 base from J; the gene matches leave 14 bases unexplained. Only a few counts were recorded for this clonotype. It lacks a known antigen. Base qualities are not recorded, but no much larger clone differs from it by a single base. Reads for this sample came from an Illumina NovaSeq 6000. cDNA libraries for TCRalpha and TCRbeta were prepared by 5'RACE using constant-segment primers, with sample barcodes and unique molecular identifiers added. RNA was extracted from every sample with Trizol reagent. The libraries were amplified in two PCR steps, and the second step added a second sample barcode and Illumina TruSeq adapters. Sequencing of libraries was performed on an Illumina NovaSeq with 2 x 150 bp paired-end reads. In the source study's methods: With migec v1.2.7, reads were demultiplexed and then collapsed into UMI-guided consensus sequences. Using mixcr v2.1.11, UMI consensuses were aligned to TRA and TRB V and J templates and then assembled into clonotypes. Expanded or contracted clonotypes were those called significant by both edgeR and NoisET, with noise models trained on biological replicates. For edgeR calls, the thresholds were a false discovery rate-adjusted p below 0.01 and a log2 fold-change of 1. PCA with hierarchical clustering of max-normalized trajectories of the 1000 most abundant clonotypes was used as exploratory dynamics analysis. Separately sequenced CD4+ and CD8+ repertoires were used to assign the CD4 or CD8 phenotype of responding clones. Clones were called with MiXCR by TCRdb after fastp trimmed the public reads at Q25, and only in-frame beta chains were retained. Entries are consolidated by CDR3 protein sequence, retaining the most common genes and DNA. None of the V and J calls come from the authors' own analysis; TCRdb made them. This sample is represented by a few hundred thousand distinct CDR3 sequences; 27% of them were singletons. Around 10% of the sample is taken by the ten largest.

Overall study outcomes, separate from this receptor: Contracting CD4+ clones were located mainly in the CM and EM memory subsets, whereas CD8+ clones were found to be enriched in EMRA. Some responding clones were detected in pre-infection memory, which suggested that pre-existing cross-reactive memory T cells had joined the SARS-CoV-2 response. The study included only a couple of mild cases, and larger cohorts that include severe cases with pre-infection samples were judged to be necessary. SARS-CoV-2 specificity was not confirmed for the second-wave clones peaking on day 37. From day 15 to 85, contracting clones showed balanced CD4/CD8 phenotypes, whereas a second wave of clones that expanded from day 15 to 37 leaned towards CD4+.

This chain joins TRBV11-2 to TRBJ2-7, and 10 bases in between align with TRBD1. The sequence was obtained from an adult woman who had mild COVID-19 (a few samples of this study predate the infection). The sample titles of this study are shuffled in the database, so cell type and time point are left out; the donor was told from shared clones. The sequencing sample was made of PBMCs or a T cell subset sorted from them (not recorded which). The DNA reads TGTGCCAGCAGCCCCGTATTGGGACAGGGGAAAGTATCCTACGAGCAGTACTTC. It is translated as CASSPVLGQGKVSYEQYF.